A selection of T cell receptor beta chains follows, all from one sample in a study of T cell responses to AZD1222 COVID-19 vaccine. Measured with immunoSEQ multiplex PCR; TCRdb has only the in-frame clones, and not every one. The top ten clones hold around 8% of a sample with approximately 110,000 clones, 92% of them seen once. Specimen: peripheral blood, collected 28 days after the second AZD1222 dose. These receptor sequences come from an adult who received the AZD1222 COVID-19 vaccine. CDR3s include the opening cysteine and the closing phenylalanine or tryptophan. The D gene is left open where the match is weak. Not every row has a clone size; where given, it reads once, few, many or a size class.

J gene: TRBJ2-7
clone size: few
D gene: -
V gene: TRBV15
CDR3 DNA: TGTGCCACCAGTGAGGGGGCCGGGAGTACGTACGAGCAGTACTTC
CDR3 protein: CATSEGAGSTYEQYF

J gene: TRBJ1-2
clone size: once
D gene: TRBD1
V gene: TRBV7-8
CDR3 DNA: TGTGCCAGCAGCTTTGACAGGGCCGGTGGCTACACCTTC
CDR3 protein: CASSFDRAGGYTF

J gene: TRBJ2-7
clone size: -
D gene: -
V gene: TRBV18
CDR3 DNA: TGTGCCAGCTCCCCTAAAAGTGGTAGCTCCTACGAGCAGTACTTC
CDR3 protein: CASSPKSGSSYEQYF

J gene: TRBJ2-7
clone size: -
D gene: -
V gene: TRBV7-9
CDR3 DNA: TGTGCCAGCAGCTCATCGGGAAAAAGCTACGAGCAGTACTTC
CDR3 protein: CASSSSGKSYEQYF

J gene: TRBJ2-5
clone size: -
D gene: -
V gene: TRBV28
CDR3 DNA: TGTGCCAGCAGATCCTCTGACAGGTTGCAGATACGGCGAGAGACCCAGTACTTC
CDR3 protein: CASRSSDRLQIRRETQYF

J gene: TRBJ2-5
clone size: once
D gene: -
V gene: TRBV7-2
CDR3 DNA: TGTGCCAGCAGCCGGAGTAGGGAGACCCAGTACTTC
CDR3 protein: CASSRSRETQYF

J gene: TRBJ2-1
clone size: -
D gene: -
V gene: TRBV7-9
CDR3 DNA: TGTGCCAGCAGCCTGGGACTTATCACGAATGAGCAGTTCTTC
CDR3 protein: CASSLGLITNEQFF

J gene: TRBJ1-6
clone size: -
D gene: -
V gene: TRBV15
CDR3 DNA: TGTGCCACCAGCAGAGACCTCAATTCACCCCTCCACTTT
CDR3 protein: CATSRDLNSPLHF

J gene: TRBJ1-5
clone size: -
D gene: -
V gene: TRBV20-1
CDR3 DNA: TGCAGTGCTAGTTCCAGGGTGGGCAATCAGCCCCAGCATTTT
CDR3 protein: CSASSRVGNQPQHF

J gene: TRBJ1-2
clone size: -
D gene: -
V gene: TRBV5-6
CDR3 DNA: TGTGCCAGCAGCTCTGCCCCCTTTTATGGCTACACCTTC
CDR3 protein: CASSSAPFYGYTF

J gene: TRBJ1-2
clone size: -
D gene: -
V gene: TRBV4-1
CDR3 DNA: TGCGCCAGCAGGCGAAACCGTCGGACTGCCGACTATGGCTACACCTTC
CDR3 protein: CASRRNRRTADYGYTF

J gene: TRBJ2-7
clone size: -
D gene: -
V gene: TRBV27
CDR3 DNA: TGTGCCAGCAGTTTAAGGGGTCCGACTACGACCTCCTACGAGCAGTACTTC
CDR3 protein: CASSLRGPTTTSYEQYF

J gene: TRBJ2-3
clone size: -
D gene: -
V gene: TRBV19
CDR3 DNA: TGTGCCAGTAGTATTATGGGGGGCTCTGGCACAGATACGCAGTATTTT
CDR3 protein: CASSIMGGSGTDTQYF

J gene: TRBJ2-1
clone size: few
D gene: TRBD2
V gene: TRBV30
CDR3 DNA: TGTGCCTGGAGTGTTGGGGGAGGGCGGATCAATGAGCAGTTCTTC
CDR3 protein: CAWSVGGGRINEQFF

J gene: TRBJ2-1
clone size: -
D gene: TRBD2
V gene: TRBV28
CDR3 DNA: TGTGCCAGCATTCAAGCGGGGGGAGAGTATGAGCAGTTCTTC
CDR3 protein: CASIQAGGEYEQFF

J gene: TRBJ1-5
clone size: once
D gene: TRBD1
V gene: TRBV19
CDR3 DNA: TGTGCCAGTAGTCCCAACAGGGGTAATCAGCCCCAGCATTTT
CDR3 protein: CASSPNRGNQPQHF

J gene: TRBJ2-1
clone size: -
D gene: -
V gene: TRBV28
CDR3 DNA: TGTGCCAGCAGTTTTTTCGAAGGACTGGACAATGAGCAGTTCTTC
CDR3 protein: CASSFFEGLDNEQFF

J gene: TRBJ1-1
clone size: -
D gene: -
V gene: TRBV12-3/TRBV12-4
CDR3 DNA: TGTGCCAGCAGTCTGGGAATGAACACTGAAGCTTTCTTT
CDR3 protein: CASSLGMNTEAFF

J gene: TRBJ1-2
clone size: -
D gene: -
V gene: TRBV9
CDR3 DNA: TGTGCCAGCAGCCCGGGGGCGGTTGGCTACACCTTC
CDR3 protein: CASSPGAVGYTF

J gene: TRBJ1-6
clone size: -
D gene: TRBD1
V gene: TRBV3-1/TRBV3-2
CDR3 DNA: TGTGCCAGCAGCCAAAGACAGGGGGCTGTGAATTCACCCCTCCACTTT
CDR3 protein: CASSQRQGAVNSPLHF

J gene: TRBJ2-2
clone size: -
D gene: -
V gene: TRBV5-4
CDR3 DNA: TGTGCCAGCAGCTGGACAGTGTCGAACACCGGGGAGCTGTTTTTT
CDR3 protein: CASSWTVSNTGELFF

J gene: TRBJ2-7
clone size: -
D gene: -
V gene: TRBV7-6
CDR3 DNA: TGTGCCAGCAGCTTAGGGACACCCGCGGAGCTCTACGAGCAGTACTTC
CDR3 protein: CASSLGTPAELYEQYF

J gene: TRBJ2-1
clone size: -
D gene: -
V gene: TRBV6-5
CDR3 DNA: TGTGCCAGCAGTTACTCGGGGAGGTCCGCTCTGAGAGAGCAGTTCTTC
CDR3 protein: CASSYSGRSALREQFF

J gene: TRBJ2-6
clone size: -
D gene: TRBD2
V gene: TRBV5-1
CDR3 DNA: TGCGCCAGCAGCTCACTAGCGGGGGGGCCTGGATCAGGGGCCAACGTCCTGACTTTC
CDR3 protein: CASSSLAGGPGSGANVLTF

J gene: TRBJ1-5
clone size: few
D gene: TRBD1
V gene: TRBV28
CDR3 DNA: TGTGCCACCCTTTGGACAGGGGCCGATCAGCCCCAGCATTTT
CDR3 protein: CATLWTGADQPQHF

J gene: TRBJ2-6
clone size: -
D gene: -
V gene: TRBV2
CDR3 DNA: TGTGCCAGCAGGCCGGGCCAGAGGGCCAATCTATCTGGGGCCAACGTCCTGACTTTC
CDR3 protein: CASRPGQRANLSGANVLTF

J gene: TRBJ1-3
clone size: -
D gene: TRBD1
V gene: TRBV28
CDR3 DNA: TGTGCCAGCAGTCCGGGACAGGGAAACACCATATATTTT
CDR3 protein: CASSPGQGNTIYF

J gene: TRBJ1-5
clone size: few
D gene: -
V gene: TRBV18
CDR3 DNA: TGTGCCAGCTCACCAGGATATAGCAATCAGCCCCAGCATTTT
CDR3 protein: CASSPGYSNQPQHF

J gene: TRBJ1-5
clone size: -
D gene: -
V gene: TRBV19
CDR3 DNA: TGTGCCAGTAGCTCCCATGCCAATCAGCCCCAGCATTTT
CDR3 protein: CASSSHANQPQHF

J gene: TRBJ1-1
clone size: once
D gene: -
V gene: TRBV28
CDR3 DNA: TGTGCCAGCAGACCCCAGGCTCCCCGGGCTTTCTTT
CDR3 protein: CASRPQAPRAFF

J gene: TRBJ1-4
clone size: -
D gene: -
V gene: TRBV24-1
CDR3 DNA: TGTGCCACCAGTGATCTGGACGGTGAAAAACTGTTTTTT
CDR3 protein: CATSDLDGEKLFF

J gene: TRBJ1-6
clone size: -
D gene: -
V gene: TRBV7-9
CDR3 DNA: TGTGCCAGCAGCTTAGACAGTGATAATTCACCCCTCCACTTT
CDR3 protein: CASSLDSDNSPLHF

J gene: TRBJ1-2
clone size: -
D gene: -
V gene: TRBV5-1
CDR3 DNA: TGCGCCAGCAGCTTAATGAGTAATGGCTACACCTTC
CDR3 protein: CASSLMSNGYTF

J gene: TRBJ2-2
clone size: few
D gene: TRBD2
V gene: TRBV29-1
CDR3 DNA: TGCAGCTCCGGCGGGAGTGCCGGGGAGCTGTTTTTT
CDR3 protein: CSSGGSAGELFF

J gene: TRBJ1-4
clone size: -
D gene: TRBD1
V gene: TRBV10-3
CDR3 DNA: TGTGCCATCAGGGGACAGACGGCAACTAATGAAAAACTGTTTTTT
CDR3 protein: CAIRGQTATNEKLFF

J gene: TRBJ1-2
clone size: -
D gene: -
V gene: TRBV5-1
CDR3 DNA: TGCGCCAGCAGCGAGGAGGGCCCCTATGGCTACACCTTC
CDR3 protein: CASSEEGPYGYTF

J gene: TRBJ1-3
clone size: -
D gene: -
V gene: TRBV3-1/TRBV3-2
CDR3 DNA: TGTGCCAGCAGCCAAGATAGGAGAAGCAGCCCCTCTGGAAACACCATATATTTT
CDR3 protein: CASSQDRRSSPSGNTIYF

J gene: TRBJ2-5
clone size: once
D gene: -
V gene: TRBV5-5
CDR3 DNA: TGTGCCAGCAGCCTTAGTCTCGGACGGAGAGAGACCCAGTACTTC
CDR3 protein: CASSLSLGRRETQYF

J gene: TRBJ2-1
clone size: -
D gene: TRBD1
V gene: TRBV7-8
CDR3 DNA: TGTGCCAGCAGCAGTACAGGGGGCTCCTACAATGAGCAGTTCTTC
CDR3 protein: CASSSTGGSYNEQFF

J gene: TRBJ2-4
clone size: once
D gene: -
V gene: TRBV28
CDR3 DNA: TGTGCCAGCATCCCCGGGGGCAAAAACATTCAGTACTTC
CDR3 protein: CASIPGGKNIQYF

J gene: TRBJ1-5
clone size: once
D gene: -
V gene: TRBV28
CDR3 DNA: TGTGCCGGAGGGCGGGGACGGATCAATCAGCCCCAGCATTTT
CDR3 protein: CAGGRGRINQPQHF

J gene: TRBJ2-5
clone size: -
D gene: TRBD1
V gene: TRBV5-1
CDR3 DNA: TGCGCCAGCAGCTTGTTCCTGGGGACAGGGGGGCACGGACAGTACTTC
CDR3 protein: CASSLFLGTGGHGQYF

J gene: TRBJ1-2
clone size: few
D gene: -
V gene: TRBV5-5
CDR3 DNA: TGTGCCAGCAGCTTGGGACCCTCAACTAACTATGGCTACACCTTC
CDR3 protein: CASSLGPSTNYGYTF

J gene: TRBJ2-3
clone size: -
D gene: -
V gene: TRBV7-8
CDR3 DNA: TGTGCCAGCAGCCGGAGTCCCACAGATACGCAGTATTTT
CDR3 protein: CASSRSPTDTQYF

J gene: TRBJ1-6
clone size: -
D gene: -
V gene: TRBV27
CDR3 DNA: TGTGCCAGCCACCAGTCGGGGAATAATTCACCCCTCCACTTT
CDR3 protein: CASHQSGNNSPLHF

J gene: TRBJ2-7
clone size: -
D gene: TRBD1
V gene: TRBV7-9
CDR3 DNA: TGTGCCAGCAGTCCCGACAGGGGGTATTACGAGCAGTACTTC
CDR3 protein: CASSPDRGYYEQYF

J gene: TRBJ2-1
clone size: -
D gene: -
V gene: TRBV12-3/TRBV12-4
CDR3 DNA: TGTGCCATCCTTCCTGGGGGAAATGAGCAGTTCTTC
CDR3 protein: CAILPGGNEQFF

J gene: TRBJ1-6
clone size: once
D gene: -
V gene: TRBV28
CDR3 DNA: TGTGCCAGCAGTTTATCGGGACATCATTCACCCCTCCACTTT
CDR3 protein: CASSLSGHHSPLHF

J gene: TRBJ1-3
clone size: -
D gene: -
V gene: TRBV18
CDR3 DNA: TGTGCCAGCTCACCACCGCGAGGAACTGGCACCATATATTTT
CDR3 protein: CASSPPRGTGTIYF

J gene: TRBJ2-7
clone size: -
D gene: -
V gene: TRBV5-1
CDR3 DNA: TGCGCCAGCAGCACGGGGACCCTACAACTCGAGCAGTACTTC
CDR3 protein: CASSTGTLQLEQYF

J gene: TRBJ1-1
clone size: -
D gene: -
V gene: TRBV5-1
CDR3 DNA: TGCGCCAGCAGCTCGTCAGGGCCGAACACTGAAGCTTTCTTT
CDR3 protein: CASSSSGPNTEAFF

J gene: TRBJ2-5
clone size: -
D gene: -
V gene: TRBV19
CDR3 DNA: TGTGCCACCGCCAGGGGCGGGAGCTCCCAAGAGACCCAGTACTTC
CDR3 protein: CATARGGSSQETQYF

J gene: TRBJ1-2
clone size: -
D gene: TRBD1
V gene: TRBV4-1
CDR3 DNA: TGCGCCAGCAGCCCGTTTACACAGGGGTCCTATGGCTACACCTTC
CDR3 protein: CASSPFTQGSYGYTF

J gene: TRBJ1-2
clone size: -
D gene: TRBD1
V gene: TRBV7-6
CDR3 DNA: TGTGCCAGCAGCTTATTGGGACAGAACTATGGCTACACCTTC
CDR3 protein: CASSLLGQNYGYTF

J gene: TRBJ2-7
clone size: -
D gene: TRBD1
V gene: TRBV6-5
CDR3 DNA: TGTGCCAGCGTCTCGCCAGGGGGATACGAGCAGTACTTC
CDR3 protein: CASVSPGGYEQYF